The 27 T cell receptor beta chains below all came from one sample that was sequenced in a study of blood T cell repertoires in COVID-19. The method was immunoSEQ multiplex PCR; TCRdb's version includes in-frame clones alone and lacks a portion of them. The table shows about 120,000 clones, with 75% to 90% occurring only once. Sequencing used peripheral blood. These receptors were taken from a man in his 70s with active or convalescent COVID-19.

The J gene is TRBJ1-3, the V gene TRBV11-1; D gene unclear. The J call may be wrong; the DNA end is better matched by TRBJ2-2. The germline CDR1 and CDR2 sequences are SGHAT and FQDESV (reference sequence). CDR3 length equals 10 residues. In DNA form, the CDR3 reads TGTGCCAGCGGCCACGGGGAGCTGTTTTTT. Protein sequence: CASGHGELFF.

This CDR3 is CASSQETRQRLFF. The CDR3 bases are TGCGCCAGCAGCCAAGAGACTCGACAGAGACTGTTCTTC. The V and J genes are TRBV4-1 and TRBJ2-1; D perhaps matches TRBD1 (5 bases). Germline CDR1 MGHRA, CDR2 YSYEKL. V lost 0 bases and J 15 bases, leaving 15 bases between the germline ends. CDR3 length equals 13 residues.

This chain links TRBV15 with TRBJ1-6; D uncertain. CDR3 length: 13 amino acids. Germline lookup yields CDR1 LNHNV and CDR2 YYDKDF (reference sequence). V dropped 1 base and J dropped 7 bases, with 5 bases sitting between them. This CDR3 is CATSRAGNSPLHF. CDR3 bases: TGTGCCACCAGCAGAGCGGGGAATTCACCCCTCCACTTT. The whole variable domain, filled in from reference TRBV15 and TRBJ1-6, reads DAMVIQNPRYQVTQFGKPVTLSCSQTLNHNVMYWYQQKSSQAPKLLFHYYDKDFNNEADTPDNFQSRRPNTSFCFLDIRSPGLGDTAMYLCATSRAGNSPLHFGNGTRLTVT.

This clone was seen just once. This chain uses TRBV30 with TRBJ1-4; 7 bases align to TRBD1. CDR1 is GTSNPN, CDR2 SVGIG, per germline (reference sequence). This CDR3 has 21 residues. J was trimmed by 1 base and V by 2 bases; bases with no gene match: 22. The CDR3 DNA reads TGTGCCTGGAGTAAATGTCCTCCCGAGGGGGCTGGGTGTGTAACTAATGAAAAACTGTTTTTT. It yields the protein CAWSKCPPEGAGCVTNEKLFF. Combining the CDR3 with reference TRBV30 and TRBJ1-4 gives the whole variable domain SQTIHQWPATLVQPVGSPLSLECTVEGTSNPNLYWYRQAAGRGLQLLFYSVGIGQISSEVPQNLSASRPQDRQFILSSKKLLLSDSGFYLCAWSKCPPEGAGCVTNEKLFFGSGTQLSVL.

The gene calls are TRBV6-5 and TRBJ2-1, with D possibly being TRBD1 (6 bases). The CDR3 loop spans 15 amino acids. Trimming stripped 6 bases from V and 1 base from J, with 13 bases between. The germline CDR1 and CDR2 sequences are MNHEY and SVGAGI. CDR3 coding DNA: TGTGCCAGCAGGACAGGTCTTTTTTCCTACAATGAGCAGTTCTTC. This gives the protein CASRTGLFSYNEQFF.

The table lists this clone with a count of one. The CDR3: CAIAGYSNQPQHF. As DNA, the CDR3 is TGTGCCATCGCCGGGTATAGCAATCAGCCCCAGCATTTT. The chain is built from TRBV10-3 and TRBJ1-5, with D uncertain. The CDR3 has 13 amino acids. V dropped 8 bases and J dropped 0 bases, with 8 bases sitting between them. Germline CDR1 reads ENHRY; CDR2 reads SYGVKD.

The chain employs TRBV11-3 and TRBJ1-3, with D unresolved. Germline CDR1 SGHNT, CDR2 YENEEA. This CDR3 has 14 amino acids. Trimming took 5 bases from V and 3 from J, leaving 11 bases between them. CDR3 sequence: CASSQEGVGNTIYF. CDR3 in DNA: TGTGCCAGCAGCCAGGAGGGCGTTGGAAACACCATATATTTT.

The chain recombines TRBV29-1 with TRBJ1-2; tentatively, D is TRBD1 (5 bases). The CDR3 covers 11 residues. The V end lost 6 bases, the J end lost 2 bases, and 7 bases lay between the germline ends. Germline V CDR1 and CDR2: SQVTM, ANQGSEA. As DNA, the CDR3 is TGCAGCGTCGGGGGGAACTATGGCTACACCTTC. This gives the protein CSVGGNYGYTF. The full variable domain, in which reference TRBV29-1 and TRBJ1-2 provide the parts outside the CDR3, is SAVISQKPSRDICQRGTSLTIQCQVDSQVTMMFWYRQQPGQSLTLIATANQGSEATYESGFVIDKFPISRPNLTFSTLTVSNMSPEDSSIYLCSVGGNYGYTFGSGTRLTVV.

The V and J genes are TRBV6-5 and TRBJ2-3; D possibly corresponds to TRBD1 (5 bases). CDR1 and CDR2 from the germline V gene are MNHEY and SVGAGI. Trimming took 0 bases from V and 1 from J, leaving 5 bases between them. There are 14 residues in the CDR3. The CDR3: CASSYSGGTDTQYF. CDR3 nucleotides: TGTGCCAGCAGTTACTCAGGGGGCACAGATACGCAGTATTTT.

CDR3 in amino acids: CASSPPGATTGNTIYF. For the CDR3, the DNA is TGTGCCAGCTCACCACCGGGGGCGACCACTGGAAACACCATATATTTT. V is TRBV18 and J is TRBJ1-3; D perhaps matches TRBD1 (6 bases). The germline gives CDR1 KGHSH, CDR2 LQKENI. The CDR3 is made up of 16 amino acids. Trimming left V 0 bases short and J 2 bases short, with 11 bases between.

The chain carries TRBV2 and TRBJ1-2; possibly TRBD1 for D (5 bases). Germline V gives CDR1 SNHLY, CDR2 FYNNEI. The CDR3 spans 15 residues. Trimming removed 2 bases from V and 4 bases from J, with 14 bases in between. The CDR3 DNA is TGTGCCAGCAGTGAAACGGGCAGGGATCTCTATGGCTACACCTTC. It specifies CASSETGRDLYGYTF.

The chain recombines TRBV5-1 with TRBJ2-7, with TRBD2 identical over 13 bases. V dropped 4 bases and J dropped 2; count of bases not matched to a gene: 6. This CDR3 has 16 amino acids. Germline CDR1 is SGHRS and CDR2 is YFSETQ. CDR3 sequence: CASSPATSGRAYEQYF. The DNA of the CDR3 is TGCGCCAGCAGCCCCGCCACTAGCGGGAGGGCCTACGAGCAGTACTTC.

This chain connects TRBV3-1 (or the pseudogene TRBV3-2) to TRBJ2-5; no firm D call. The germline V and J ends were trimmed by 0 bases and 5 bases, with 13 bases remaining between them. The CDR3 is made up of 15 amino acids. Germline values: CDR1 LGHDT, CDR2 YNNKEL (reference sequence). The CDR3 here is CASSQEVDMWETQYF. The CDR3 nucleotides are TGTGCCAGCAGCCAAGAAGTCGACATGTGGGAGACCCAGTACTTC.

The chain uses TRBV25-1 and TRBJ2-2, with TRBD1 matching over 8 bases. The CDR3 has 16 residues. CDR1 and CDR2 from the germline V gene are MGHDK and SYGVNS. V lost 4 bases, J lost 1 base, and 5 bases stayed unmatched. CDR3 sequence reads: CASSATGQGNTGELFF. CDR3 bases: TGTGCCAGCAGTGCCACCGGACAGGGGAACACCGGGGAGCTGTTTTTT.

V gene TRBV30 combines with J gene TRBJ1-1; TRBD1 agrees at 7 bases. This CDR3 has 16 amino acids. Unmatched junction bases numbered 10, after V lost 3 bases and J lost 0 bases. Germline-derived CDR1 and CDR2 are GTSNPN and SVGIG (reference sequence). CDR3 in DNA: TGTGCCTGGAGGCCCGGGACAGATTATTTGAACACTGAAGCTTTCTTT. Protein product: CAWRPGTDYLNTEAFF.

The chain employs TRBV10-2 and TRBJ2-5; a possible D gene is TRBD2 (6 bases). The germline V and J ends were trimmed by 0 bases and 4 bases, with 18 bases remaining between them. CDR1 is WSHSY, CDR2 SAAADI, per germline. The CDR3 length is 17 residues. The chain's CDR3 is CASSESGGGGYRETQYF. The CDR3 nucleotides are TGCGCCAGCAGTGAGTCGGGTGGTGGAGGGTATCGAGAGACCCAGTACTTC.

This chain joins TRBV28 and TRBJ2-7, with D unclear. The CDR3 totals 11 residues. V was shortened by 8 bases and J by 0 bases, with 5 bases between the two germline ends. Per the germline V gene, CDR1 is MDHEN and CDR2 is SYDVKM. The CDR3 coding sequence is TGTGCCAGCGGCTCCTCCTACGAGCAGTACTTC. It translates to CASGSSYEQYF.

This chain joins TRBV6-5 and TRBJ2-7, with D perhaps matching TRBD1 (6 bases). The CDR3 covers 16 residues. CDR1 is MNHEY and CDR2 is SVGAGI in the germline V gene. Trimming removed 4 bases at V and 3 bases at J, with 19 bases between. DNA of the CDR3: TGTGCCAGCAGTTTGGACAGAATTCGGCGGAACTACGAGCAGTACTTC. Amino acids: CASSLDRIRRNYEQYF.

As to this clone: Sequence at one end of the junction differs from germline and may be a read error. The gene calls are TRBV18 and TRBJ1-4; D not certain. Germline V gives CDR1 KGHSH, CDR2 LQKENI. The length of the CDR3 is 14 residues. DNA for the CDR3: TGTACCAGCTCCCCTACGACAACTAATGAAAAACTGTTTTTT. Translation gives CTSSPTTTNEKLFF.

The chain links TRBV16 to TRBJ2-1; 10 bases map to TRBD2. Trimming removed 3 bases from V and 7 bases from J; junction bases left unmatched: 6. Germline values: CDR1 KGHSY, CDR2 FQNENV. This CDR3 is 15 amino acids long. CDR3 nucleotide sequence: TGTGCCAGCAGCCAGGAGGCTAGCGGGGGTAATGAGCAGTTCTTC. Protein sequence: CASSQEASGGNEQFF.

The chain couples TRBV19 to TRBJ2-5; TRBD2 aligns across 11 bases. Germline CDR1 and CDR2: LNHDA and SQIVND (reference sequence). The CDR3 is 14 amino acids. V dropped 7 bases and J dropped 5; count of bases not matched to a gene: 6. The CDR3 DNA reads as TGTGCCAGTAAGACTAGCGGGGTCCGGGAGACCCAGTACTTC. This gives the protein CASKTSGVRETQYF.

In DNA form, the CDR3 reads TGTGCCAGCAGTCCCGGGACTAGCGGGAGTTACGAGCAGTACTTC. This encodes CASSPGTSGSYEQYF. V gene TRBV28 combines with J gene TRBJ2-7; 14 positions match TRBD2. V dropped 5 bases and J dropped 4; count of bases not matched to a gene: 4. Germline V gives CDR1 MDHEN, CDR2 SYDVKM. CDR3 size: 15 residues.

The chain links TRBV10-1 to TRBJ1-1; D not resolved. CDR3 length equals 13 residues. V gave up 3 bases and J gave up 5 bases, with 10 bases separating them. Germline V gene sequence: CDR1 WNHNN, CDR2 SYGVQD (reference sequence). The CDR3 DNA reads as TGCGCCAGCAGTGAACAGATTGGTACTGAAGCTTTCTTT. This sequence encodes CASSEQIGTEAFF.

This chain links TRBV7-9 with TRBJ1-2, with 10 bases fitting TRBD1. The V segment lost 5 bases and the J segment 0 bases; nucleotides outside the gene matches: 9. The germline gives CDR1 SEHNR, CDR2 FQNEAQ (reference sequence). The CDR3 consists of 17 residues. The CDR3 DNA is TGTGCCAGCAGCCTCGGGACAGGGGATCCCACTAACTATGGCTACACCTTC. This gives the protein CASSLGTGDPTNYGYTF.

The V gene is TRBV12-1, the J gene TRBJ1-2; the DNA was not used to check the table's D call, TRBD1. TRBV12-1 is a documented pseudogene. The CDR3 is 16 residues long. The CDR3 DNA is TGTGCCAGCAGCTTTATCCCAGGGGGCCCCAACTATGGCTACACCTTC. Amino acids: CASSFIPGGPNYGYTF.

This clone was seen only a few times. The rearrangement links TRBV28 to TRBJ1-2; maybe TRBD1 (5 bases). The CDR3 runs 15 residues. Germline V CDR1 and CDR2: MDHEN, SYDVKM. The V end lost 6 bases, the J end lost 0 bases, and 14 bases lay between the germline ends. The CDR3 DNA reads TGTGCCAGCAGGAAGGAACAGACAGCTAACTATGGCTACACCTTC. It codes for CASRKEQTANYGYTF.

The chain couples TRBV15 to TRBJ2-1, with D perhaps matching TRBD2 (7 bases). The CDR3 is made up of 17 amino acids. CDR1 and CDR2 (germline): LNHNV, YYDKDF (reference sequence). The germline V and J ends were trimmed by 4 bases and 4 bases, with 20 bases remaining between them. This CDR3 is CATSTPSGGARYNEQFF. The CDR3 DNA follows: TGTGCCACCAGCACCCCATCTGGGGGGGCCCGGTACAATGAGCAGTTCTTC.